One sample yielded the 15 T cell receptor beta chains listed below, sequenced in a study of cytomegalovirus exposure and HLA in healthy donors. This PCR relied on a set of 60 Vbeta primers and 13 Jbeta primers. TCRdb's table, derived via immunoSEQ multiplex PCR, lists solely in-frame clones and lacks some. The repertoire holds about 160,000 clones, 80% to 85% seen once, with 0.9% to 1% in the top ten. The sample taken for sequencing was PBMCs. Receptors originate from a girl aged 2 to 10 in good health and CMV-seropositive.

V and J are TRBV7-9 and TRBJ2-3, with D maybe TRBD2 (5 bases). Germline CDR1 SEHNR, CDR2 FQNEAQ (reference sequence). The CDR3 runs 14 residues. Trimming left V 5 bases short and J 6 bases short, with 15 bases between. This chain's CDR3 is CASSPSGSMDTQYF. The CDR3 DNA is TGTGCCAGCAGCCCCTCGGGGAGTATGGATACGCAGTATTTT. Using reference TRBV7-9 and TRBJ2-3 for the parts outside the CDR3, the full variable domain is DTGVSQNPRHKITKRGQNVTFRCDPISEHNRLYWYRQTLGQGPEFLTYFQNEAQLEKSRLLSDRFSAERPKGSFSTLEIQRTEQGDSAMYLCASSPSGSMDTQYFGPGTRLTVL.

CDR3 sequence reads: CASSKAPPRSGANVLTF. As DNA, the CDR3 is TGTGCCAGCAGCAAAGCCCCCCCTAGATCTGGGGCCAACGTCCTGACTTTC. This chain uses TRBV21-1 with TRBJ2-6; the D segment call TRBD2 is taken from the table without a DNA check. TRBV21-1 is a documented pseudogene. The CDR3 consists of 17 residues.

The V call is TRBV2, the J call TRBJ2-2; 9 nucleotides match TRBD1. The germline gives CDR1 SNHLY, CDR2 FYNNEI. The junction had 4 bases not matched to a gene; V was cut back by 8 bases and J by 3 bases. This CDR3 is 14 amino acids long. CDR3 DNA sequence: TGTGCCAGCTTAAGGGACAGGGACACCGGGGAGCTGTTTTTT. Its translation is CASLRDRDTGELFF.

The chain links TRBV27 to TRBJ1-5; perhaps TRBD1 as D (6 bases). V shed 5 bases and J shed 0 bases, with 11 bases lying between them. The CDR3 extends over 15 amino acids. Germline-derived CDR1 and CDR2 are MNHEY and SMNVEV (reference sequence). The CDR3 loop reads CASSTGIDSNQPQHF. CDR3 DNA: TGTGCCAGCAGTACAGGGATTGATAGCAATCAGCCCCAGCATTTT.

The chain employs TRBV30 and TRBJ2-3; weak D call: TRBD2 (6 bases). Germline V CDR1 and CDR2: GTSNPN, SVGIG (reference sequence). The V and J ends lost 0 bases and 2 bases respectively, with 27 bases between them. The CDR3 contains 20 residues. CDR3 in DNA: TGTGCCTGGAGTGTACTATTCCGGGGGTCCCGGGAACTTTACACAGATACGCAGTATTTT. It yields the protein CAWSVLFRGSRELYTDTQYF.

This sequence joins TRBV7-9 and TRBJ1-5; D is unresolved. This CDR3 is built from 15 residues. Germline V gene lookup returns CDR1 SEHNR and CDR2 FQNEAQ (reference sequence). V dropped 1 base and J dropped 4 bases, with 11 bases sitting between them. The CDR3 loop reads CASSLGSQINQPQHF. CDR3 DNA sequence: TGTGCCAGCAGCTTAGGGTCCCAGATAAATCAGCCCCAGCATTTT.

This chain uses TRBV7-3 with TRBJ2-7; tentatively, D is TRBD1 (5 bases). This CDR3 is 13 amino acids long. The ends were cut back, 3 bases at V and 5 bases at J, with 11 bases in the middle. Germline CDR1 is SGHTA and CDR2 is FQGTGA. CDR3 coding DNA: TGTGCCAGCAGCTTCGGCAGGGTGAACGAGCAGTACTTC. It specifies CASSFGRVNEQYF.

This clone showed up just a few times. This chain links TRBV27 with TRBJ1-2; possible D gene TRBD1, 6 bases. The V gene's germline CDR1 is MNHEY and CDR2 SMNVEV (reference sequence). The CDR3 runs 13 residues. V was shortened by 5 bases and J by 5 bases, with 12 bases between the two germline ends. The CDR3 coding sequence is TGTGCCAGCAGTCCGACAGGTCTATATGGCTACACCTTC. Translated: CASSPTGLYGYTF.

The V call is TRBV5-1, the J call TRBJ1-1, with a possible D match to TRBD1 (6 bases). Trimming removed 0 bases at V and 1 base at J, with 10 bases between. The germline CDR1 and CDR2 sequences are SGHRS and YFSETQ. CDR3 size: 15 residues. CDR3 in amino acids: CASSLGGLGNTEAFF. The DNA for the CDR3 is TGCGCCAGCAGCTTGGGGGGGCTCGGGAACACTGAAGCTTTCTTT.

The chain recombines TRBV4-1 with TRBJ1-1, with D possibly TRBD1 on 6 matching bases. The CDR3 is made up of 13 amino acids. V lost 5 bases and J lost 2, with 9 bases in between. Looked up from germline, CDR1 is MGHRA and CDR2 is YSYEKL. The CDR3 nucleotides are TGCGCCAGCAGCGCCAGGGGAAACACTGAAGCTTTCTTT. Its translation is CASSARGNTEAFF.

The chain has TRBV4-2 and TRBJ2-2; 8 bases line up with TRBD2. The CDR3 runs to 17 residues. The V gene end was trimmed by 0 bases and the J gene end by 8 bases; junction bases not matched to a gene: 11. CDR1 LGHNA and CDR2 YNFKEQ come from the germline V gene. The CDR3 bases are TGTGCCAGCAGCCAAGATCCGAGCGGGAGAGTATCGGGGGAGCTGTTTTTT. Translation gives CASSQDPSGRVSGELFF.

The J gene is TRBJ2-1, the V gene TRBV5-4, with 14 bases fitting TRBD2. Trimming at V came to 4 bases and at J to 9 bases, leaving 9 bases not matched to a gene. Germline loops: CDR1 SGHNT, CDR2 YYREEE (reference sequence). This CDR3 is built from 16 residues. The CDR3 sequence: CASSPGTSGRIGEQFF. For the CDR3, the DNA is TGTGCCAGCAGCCCCGGGACTAGCGGGAGAATCGGTGAGCAGTTCTTC.

The rearrangement links TRBV7-6 to TRBJ2-5, with 7 bases matching TRBD1. Trimming at V came to 4 bases and at J to 4 bases, leaving 3 bases not matched to a gene. The CDR3 spans 13 residues. Germline V gene data show CDR1 as SGHVS and CDR2 as FNYEAQ. CDR3: CASSSDRAETQYF. DNA of the CDR3: TGTGCCAGCAGCTCAGACAGGGCAGAGACCCAGTACTTC.

The chain combines TRBV28 with TRBJ2-1, with TRBD2 matching 16 bases. Trimming took 5 bases from V and 4 from J; bases not matched to a gene: 14. The CDR3 is made up of 20 amino acids. The V gene's germline CDR1 is MDHEN and CDR2 SYDVKM. The CDR3 DNA sequence: TGTGCCAGCAGTACACCAACCCCCGGGACTAGCGGGAGGGGTTACAATGAGCAGTTCTTC. Residues: CASSTPTPGTSGRGYNEQFF.

The chain joins TRBV6-4 to TRBJ2-1; possible D gene TRBD2, 5 bases. V was pared by 3 bases and J by 0 bases, with 6 bases between. The germline CDR1 and CDR2 sequences are MRHNA and SNTAGT. The CDR3 loop spans 14 amino acids. CDR3 sequence reads: CASSEDYSYNEQFF. CDR3 sequence (DNA): TGTGCCAGCAGTGAAGACTACTCCTACAATGAGCAGTTCTTC.